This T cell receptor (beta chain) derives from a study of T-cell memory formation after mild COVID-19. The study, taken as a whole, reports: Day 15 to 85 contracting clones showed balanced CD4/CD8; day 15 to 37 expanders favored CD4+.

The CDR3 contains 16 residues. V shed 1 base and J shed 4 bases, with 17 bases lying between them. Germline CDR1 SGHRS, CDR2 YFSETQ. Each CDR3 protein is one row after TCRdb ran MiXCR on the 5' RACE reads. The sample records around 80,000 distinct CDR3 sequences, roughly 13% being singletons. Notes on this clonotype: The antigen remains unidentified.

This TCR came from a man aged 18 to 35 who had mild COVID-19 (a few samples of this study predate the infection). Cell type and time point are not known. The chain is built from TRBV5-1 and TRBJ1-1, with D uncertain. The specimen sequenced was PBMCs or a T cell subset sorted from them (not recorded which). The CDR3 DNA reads TGCGCCAGCAGCTTGAGTGGAAGGGCACCCCGCACTGAAGCTTTCTTT. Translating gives CASSLSGRAPRTEAFF.